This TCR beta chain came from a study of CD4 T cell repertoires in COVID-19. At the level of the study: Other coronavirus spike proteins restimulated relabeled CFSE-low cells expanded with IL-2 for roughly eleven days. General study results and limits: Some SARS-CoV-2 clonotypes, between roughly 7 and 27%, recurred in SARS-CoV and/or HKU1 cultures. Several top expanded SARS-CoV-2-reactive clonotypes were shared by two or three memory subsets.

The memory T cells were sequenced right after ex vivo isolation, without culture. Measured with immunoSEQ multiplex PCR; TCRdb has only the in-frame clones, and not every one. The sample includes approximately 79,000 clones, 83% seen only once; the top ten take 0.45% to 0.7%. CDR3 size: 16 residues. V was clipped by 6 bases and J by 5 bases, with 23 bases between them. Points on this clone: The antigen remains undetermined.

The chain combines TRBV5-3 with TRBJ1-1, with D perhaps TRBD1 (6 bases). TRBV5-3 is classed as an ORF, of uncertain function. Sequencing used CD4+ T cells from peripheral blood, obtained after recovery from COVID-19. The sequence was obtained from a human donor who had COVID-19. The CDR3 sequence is CARTWGLDRKVTEAFF. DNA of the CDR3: TGTGCCAGAACCTGGGGGCTTGACAGAAAAGTAACTGAAGCTTTCTTT.